This entry lists 3 T cell receptor beta chains sequenced from one sample in a study of cytomegalovirus exposure and HLA in healthy donors. 60 Vbeta and 13 Jbeta primers were used in PCR. Sequencing was performed with immunoSEQ multiplex PCR; in TCRdb, only in-frame clones are kept and a portion is missing. This sample has approximately 130,000 clones, with about 80% found just once. The sequencing sample was made of PBMCs. These receptors all come from a boy aged 2 to 9 in good health and CMV-seronegative.

This clone was observed a single time. This sequence joins TRBV19 and TRBJ2-1; 16 bases agree with TRBD2. Germline assignment: CDR1 LNHDA and CDR2 SQIVND (reference sequence). CDR3 length: 18 amino acids. V shed 5 bases and J 5 bases; nucleotides not matched to a gene: 9. CDR3 amino acids: CASSPSGLAGGPNNEQFF. In DNA, the CDR3 is TGTGCCAGTAGTCCCTCGGGACTAGCGGGAGGGCCGAACAATGAGCAGTTCTTC.

Comment on this clone: A junction end diverges from the germline sequence, so it may reflect a read error. Different DNA sequences within this sample yield the same CDR3. The CDR3 is CASSLVGGPTGELFF. DNA of the CDR3: TGTGCCAGCAGTCTCGTGGGAGGGCCCACCGGGGAGCTGTTTTTC. The chain carries TRBV9 and TRBJ2-2; 7 nucleotides agree with TRBD2. The CDR3 runs 15 residues. Germline-derived CDR1 and CDR2 are SGDLS and YYNGEE.

This chain links TRBV30 with TRBJ2-2, with a weak D call TRBD2 (6 bases). The ends were cut back, 2 bases at V and 8 bases at J, with 15 bases in the middle. The germline CDR1 and CDR2 sequences are GTSNPN and SVGIG (reference sequence). The CDR3 has 14 amino acids. Written as DNA, the CDR3 is TGTGCCTGGAGTTTAAGAAGGGGAGGAGGGGAGCTGTTTTTT. Protein: CAWSLRRGGGELFF.